The 26 T cell receptor beta chains listed next were all sequenced from one sample in a study of shared clonotypes between healthy human individuals. Here immunoSEQ multiplex PCR was the method, and the copy in TCRdb shows in-frame clones only, minus some. The repertoire holds roughly 700,000 clones, with 90% as singletons. Input material: memory CD8+ T cells from PBMCs. Regarding subset: CD45RO+ cells pooled with CCR7-negative TemRA cells. Receptors were obtained from a man aged 18 to 29 in good health. Some clones in this sample may be carry-over from other donors' samples.

The chain joins TRBV5-1 to TRBJ2-1; D perhaps matches TRBD1 (6 bases). This CDR3 has 14 residues. Trimming cost V 3 bases and J 6 bases, with 13 bases left between them. The germline V gene has CDR1 SGHRS and CDR2 YFSETQ. The CDR3 protein is CASSWIQGTNEQFF. CDR3 nucleotide sequence: TGCGCCAGCAGCTGGATACAGGGTACCAATGAGCAGTTCTTC.

The chain has TRBV10-3 and TRBJ1-3; D is unresolved. CDR3 length equals 16 residues. V was pared by 1 base and J by 0 bases, with 10 bases between. CDR1 is ENHRY and CDR2 is SYGVKD in the germline V gene. This CDR3 reads CAISEWDNPSGNTIYF. CDR3 nucleotides: TGTGCCATCAGTGAGTGGGATAACCCCTCTGGAAACACCATATATTTT.

V gene TRBV27 combines with J gene TRBJ1-2; no clear D gene. Germline V gene data show CDR1 as MNHEY and CDR2 as SMNVEV (reference sequence). The CDR3 covers 14 residues. V was trimmed by 5 bases and J by 8 bases, leaving 18 bases between them. As DNA, the CDR3 is TGTGCCAGCAGTCCACCGACCCTACCCAGGGGCTACACCTTC. Translated: CASSPPTLPRGYTF.

The table lists this clone with a count of one. This chain joins TRBV19 and TRBJ2-1; a possible D gene is TRBD1 (6 bases). V was clipped by 3 bases and J by 0 bases, with 9 bases between them. The CDR3 has 15 residues. Germline lookup yields CDR1 LNHDA and CDR2 SQIVND (reference sequence). The CDR3 DNA reads TGTGCCAGTAGTATGCCCAGGGGCTCCTACAATGAGCAGTTCTTC. As protein: CASSMPRGSYNEQFF.

The chain is built from TRBV9 and TRBJ2-2; D is unresolved. V was clipped by 5 bases and J by 7 bases, with 15 bases between them. The CDR3 sequence is 14 residues long. The germline V gene has CDR1 SGDLS and CDR2 YYNGEE. The CDR3 region has the DNA TGTGCCAGCAGTGAATTTGGTTCCGGCGGGGAGCTGTTTTTT. This codes for CASSEFGSGGELFF.

Turning to this clone: At the DNA level, this CDR3 is encoded by other sequences in the same sample as well. This chain joins TRBV27 and TRBJ2-7; D is perhaps TRBD2 (7 bases). Trimming took off 4 bases at V and 0 bases at J, with 10 bases between the two ends. The length of the CDR3 is 14 residues. Germline assignment: CDR1 MNHEY and CDR2 SMNVEV (reference sequence). The CDR3 reads CASSSRGGSYEQYF. The CDR3 DNA is TGTGCCAGCAGTTCTAGGGGGGGCTCCTACGAGCAGTACTTC.

The rearrangement uses TRBV29-1 and TRBJ2-1; D is undetermined. The CDR3 sequence is 14 residues long. The germline CDR1 and CDR2 sequences are SQVTM and ANQGSEA. Between the trimmed V and J ends, which lost 4 bases and 3 bases, there was a span of 13 bases. The DNA of the CDR3 is TGCAGCGTTGTGGGCAGTGGAATCTACAATGAGCAGTTCTTC. Its translation: CSVVGSGIYNEQFF.

The chain is built from TRBV11-2 and TRBJ2-7, with 14 bases aligning to TRBD2. V shed 5 bases, J shed 6 bases, and the junction held 12 bases outside the gene matches. Looked up from germline, CDR1 is SGHAT and CDR2 is FQNNGV. CDR3 length: 17 residues. The CDR3 DNA follows: TGTGCCAGCAGCGCCCGCCTCGGGACTAGCGGGAGCACCGAGCAGTACTTC. Protein sequence: CASSARLGTSGSTEQYF. Together with reference TRBV11-2 and TRBJ2-7, the CDR3 gives the full variable domain: EAGVAQSPRYKIIEKRQSVAFWCNPISGHATLYWYQQILGQGPKLLIQFQNNGVVDDSQLPKDRFSAERLKGVDSTLKIQPAKLEDSAVYLCASSARLGTSGSTEQYFGPGTRLTVT.

The genes are TRBV9 and TRBJ2-2, with D maybe TRBD2 (5 bases). The CDR3 extends over 14 amino acids. With 4 bases removed from V and 6 bases from J, the gap between germline ends came to 13 bases. The germline CDR1 and CDR2 sequences are SGDLS and YYNGEE. CDR3 loop: CASSRTYSAGELFF. The CDR3 DNA reads TGTGCCAGCAGCCGTACCTATAGCGCCGGGGAGCTGTTTTTT.

Comment on this clone: Since a much larger clone is just one base distant, this may be a read error. Within the sample, other DNA sequences also encode this same CDR3. V is TRBV2 and J is TRBJ2-7; no definite D call. V gave up 6 bases and J gave up 0 bases, with 3 bases separating them. This CDR3 has 11 residues. Germline V gene sequence: CDR1 SNHLY, CDR2 FYNNEI. CDR3 coding DNA: TGTGCCAGCAGCCCCTCCTACGAGCAGTACTTC. Translation gives CASSPSYEQYF.

The rearrangement uses TRBV10-2 and TRBJ2-1; 7 nucleotides match TRBD1. With V trimmed by 5 bases and J by 2 bases, 9 bases remained unmatched. Germline V CDR1 and CDR2: WSHSY, SAAADI. The CDR3 length is 16 residues. The CDR3 sequence: CASSLPITGAYNEQFF. CDR3 DNA sequence: TGCGCCAGCAGTCTTCCTATTACAGGGGCCTACAATGAGCAGTTCTTC.

The V call is TRBV6-4, the J call TRBJ1-1; weak D call: TRBD1 (6 bases). CDR1 MRHNA and CDR2 SNTAGT come from the germline V gene. This CDR3 region has 17 residues. Trimming removed 2 bases at V and 2 bases at J, with 18 bases between. The CDR3 sequence is CASSDPRAGDANTEAFF. In DNA, the CDR3 is TGTGCCAGCAGTGACCCGCGGGCAGGGGACGCCAACACTGAAGCTTTCTTT.

About this clone itself: Other DNA sequences of this sample code for an identical CDR3. This chain joins TRBV9 and TRBJ2-3; the D is unclear. This CDR3 region has 14 residues. CDR1 and CDR2 (germline): SGDLS, YYNGEE. Trimming left V 2 bases short and J 1 base short, with 8 bases between. The CDR3 spells CASSVGGRTDTQYF. The DNA for the CDR3 is TGTGCCAGCAGCGTCGGCGGACGCACAGATACGCAGTATTTT. Together with reference TRBV9 and TRBJ2-3, the CDR3 gives the full variable domain: DSGVTQTPKHLITATGQRVTLRCSPRSGDLSVYWYQQSLDQGLQFLIQYYNGEERAKGNILERFSAQQFPDLHSELNLSSLELGDSALYFCASSVGGRTDTQYFGPGTRLTVL.

This chain joins TRBV4-3 and TRBJ1-1; 8 nucleotides align to TRBD1. This CDR3 contains 15 residues. V was pared by 5 bases and J by 2 bases, with 7 bases of the junction left unmatched. CDR1 LGHNA and CDR2 YSLEER come from the germline V gene. CDR3 bases: TGCGCCAGCAGCTCAAGGACAGGGACCAACACTGAAGCTTTCTTT. Translation: CASSSRTGTNTEAFF.

The sample holds a few counts of this clone. The chain carries TRBV6-4 and TRBJ1-2; D perhaps matches TRBD1 (6 bases). Germline V gene data show CDR1 as MRHNA and CDR2 as SNTAGT. Trimming left V 6 bases short and J 3 bases short, with 14 bases between. The CDR3 loop spans 14 amino acids. The CDR3 DNA reads as TGTGCCAGCAGGGAGGTAGGGGGGGACTATGGCTACACCTTC. Translation gives CASREVGGDYGYTF.

J is TRBJ2-1 and V is TRBV9, with D perhaps TRBD2 (6 bases). V lost 0 bases and J lost 4, with 8 bases in between. Per germline, CDR1 SGDLS and CDR2 YYNGEE. This CDR3 has 14 residues. In DNA form, the CDR3 reads TGTGCCAGCAGCGTAGATAGCGGTTACAATGAGCAGTTCTTC. It is translated as CASSVDSGYNEQFF.

The rearrangement joins TRBV4-3 to TRBJ2-3; D ambiguous. In germline, CDR1 is LGHNA, CDR2 YSLEER. Trimming took 0 bases from V and 6 from J, leaving 7 bases between them. This CDR3 comprises 13 residues. CDR3 residues: CASSQEFSDTQYF. The CDR3 DNA sequence: TGCGCCAGCAGCCAAGAGTTCTCCGATACGCAGTATTTT.

V is TRBV2 and J is TRBJ2-1; maybe TRBD1 (6 bases). The V gene lost 4 bases and the J gene lost 2 bases, with 18 bases spanning the gap. The germline gives CDR1 SNHLY, CDR2 FYNNEI. This CDR3 has 17 residues. The CDR3, as DNA: TGTGCCAGCAGTGCCCAGGAGCAGGGGATCCCCTACAATGAGCAGTTCTTC. This sequence encodes CASSAQEQGIPYNEQFF. The whole variable domain, filled in from reference TRBV2 and TRBJ2-1, reads EPEVTQTPSHQVTQMGQEVILRCVPISNHLYFYWYRQILGQKVEFLVSFYNNEISEKSEIFDDQFSVERPDGSNFTLKIRSTKLEDSAMYFCASSAQEQGIPYNEQFFGPGTRLTVL.

V gene TRBV13 combines with J gene TRBJ1-4; no firm D call. CDR3 length: 13 amino acids. The germline gives CDR1 PRHDT, CDR2 FYEKMQ (reference sequence). The V and J ends lost 5 bases and 5 bases respectively, with 9 bases between them. CDR3 region: CASSRGQNEKLFF. Here the CDR3 DNA reads TGTGCCAGCAGCCGGGGTCAAAATGAAAAACTGTTTTTT.

The sample holds one count of this clone. The sample has other DNA sequences that encode this CDR3 too. For the CDR3, the DNA is TGTGCCAGCAGCGTAGGTTCTGGATCCTACGAGCAGTACTTC. Amino acid sequence: CASSVGSGSYEQYF. This chain joins TRBV9 and TRBJ2-7, with unresolved D. Germline assignment: CDR1 SGDLS and CDR2 YYNGEE. Trimming shortened V by 0 bases and J by 1 base, and 8 bases separated the two germline ends. CDR3 length equals 14 residues. Looking up the rest from reference TRBV9 and TRBJ2-7 gives the full variable domain: DSGVTQTPKHLITATGQRVTLRCSPRSGDLSVYWYQQSLDQGLQFLIQYYNGEERAKGNILERFSAQQFPDLHSELNLSSLELGDSALYFCASSVGSGSYEQYFGPGTRLTVT.

The rearrangement joins TRBV19 to TRBJ2-7; TRBD2 aligns across 10 bases. V shed 3 bases and J 6 bases; nucleotides not matched to a gene: 5. Looked up from germline, CDR1 is LNHDA and CDR2 is SQIVND (reference sequence). This CDR3 has 14 amino acids. The DNA for the CDR3 is TGTGCCAGTAGTATGCTGCTAGCGGGAGTCGAGCAGTACTTC. Its protein product is CASSMLLAGVEQYF.

V gene TRBV5-1 combines with J gene TRBJ1-1, with 9 bases that match TRBD1. Germline V gene lookup returns CDR1 SGHRS and CDR2 YFSETQ. Unmatched junction bases numbered 3, after V lost 3 bases and J lost 6 bases. The CDR3 has 13 residues. The CDR3 nucleotides read TGCGCCAGCAGCTGGACAGGGGCCGCTGAAGCTTTCTTT. It yields the protein CASSWTGAAEAFF.

About this clone: A much larger clone is a single base away; this may be a read error. The gene calls are TRBV6-1 and TRBJ2-1; 13 nucleotides align to TRBD2. Germline trimming cut 1 base from V and 6 bases from J; bases unmatched to any gene: 0. The CDR3 is made up of 15 amino acids. CDR1 and CDR2 (germline): MNHNS, SASEGT. The CDR3 region has the DNA TGTGCCAGCAGTGAAGGGACTAGCGGGAGCAATGAGCAGTTCTTC. Translation: CASSEGTSGSNEQFF.

This sequence joins TRBV30 and TRBJ2-2, with D uncertain. V was trimmed by 0 bases and J by 9 bases, leaving 17 bases between them. The CDR3 runs to 15 residues. The germline V gene has CDR1 GTSNPN and CDR2 SVGIG (reference sequence). DNA for the CDR3: TGTGCCTGGAGTGTACTCCACCTCGACAACCGGGAGCTGTTTTTT. Translating gives CAWSVLHLDNRELFF. Variable domain in full (rest from reference TRBV30 and TRBJ2-2): SQTIHQWPATLVQPVGSPLSLECTVEGTSNPNLYWYRQAAGRGLQLLFYSVGIGQISSEVPQNLSASRPQDRQFILSSKKLLLSDSGFYLCAWSVLHLDNRELFFGEGSRLTVL.

About this clone: Distinct nucleotide sequences in the sample also encode this CDR3. The rearrangement uses TRBV9 and TRBJ1-1; D unclear. V was shortened by 0 bases and J by 4 bases, with 7 bases between the two germline ends. This CDR3 is built from 13 residues. CDR1 is SGDLS and CDR2 is YYNGEE in the germline V gene. The CDR3 loop is CASSVGGATEAFF. DNA of the CDR3: TGTGCCAGCAGCGTAGGGGGAGCCACTGAAGCTTTCTTT.

V usage is TRBV13 and J usage is TRBJ2-1, with D maybe TRBD2 (6 bases). The CDR3 contains 13 residues. Germline CDR1 reads PRHDT; CDR2 reads FYEKMQ (reference sequence). V lost 4 bases and J lost 7, with 11 bases in between. CDR3 in amino acids: CASSWGLGNEQFF. CDR3 in DNA: TGTGCCAGCAGCTGGGGACTTGGAAATGAGCAGTTCTTC.